A selection of T cell receptor beta chains follows, all from one sample in a study of CD8 T cells in Susac syndrome. TCRdb reanalysed the immunoSEQ multiplex PCR reads using MiXCR and keeps one entry per CDR3 protein. The sample has about 130,000 distinct CDR3 sequences; 91% are singletons. The sequencing sample was made of CD8+ T cells from PBMCs. The source of these receptors is a human donor with multiple sclerosis. Each CDR3 is given with its conserved first and last residue. Fields, in order: clone size, V gene, J gene, D gene, CDR3 length, CDR3 DNA, CDR3 protein. The D gene is left open where the match is weak. Size is omitted from some rows. Given values are once, few, many or a class for expanded clones.

>.|TRBV7-9|TRBJ1-2|.|12
TGTGCCAGCAGCCCCCCCCATTATGGCTACACCTTC
CASSPPHYGYTF
>.|TRBV6-1|TRBJ2-2|TRBD2|17
TGTGCCAGCAGGGTCCTAGCGGGAGGGCCGAACACCGGGGAGCTGTTTTTT
CASRVLAGGPNTGELFF
>.|TRBV9|TRBJ1-2|.|13
TGTGCCAGCAGCGTAGTTGACGAAAACGGCTACACCTTC
CASSVVDENGYTF
>.|TRBV4-3|TRBJ2-7|TRBD1|15
TGCGCCAGCAGCTTTCGGACAGGCCCTTCCTGGGAGCAGTACTTC
CASSFRTGPSWEQYF
>.|TRBV10-3|TRBJ2-7|TRBD1|13
TGTGCCATCCTGAGGACAGGGGTGGGAGAGCAGTACTTC
CAILRTGVGEQYF
>.|TRBV30|TRBJ2-3|.|13
TGTGCCTGGAGTGTGGGAGACAGGCATACGCAGTATTTT
CAWSVGDRHTQYF
>.|TRBV7-9|TRBJ2-1|.|15
TGTGCCAGCAGCTCGGTGGGGGGTCCCTACAATGAGCAGTTCTTC
CASSSVGGPYNEQFF
>.|TRBV7-2|TRBJ2-1|TRBD2|16
TGTGCCAGCAGCTTAGACGTAGCGGGAGTATTAAATGAGCAGTTCTTC
CASSLDVAGVLNEQFF
>.|TRBV5-4|TRBJ1-2|TRBD1|13
TGTGCCAGCAGCCAAGGGGGCTTATTCGGCTACACCTTC
CASSQGGLFGYTF
>.|TRBV20-1|TRBJ2-3|.|15
TGCAGTGCCGTCCCTGAAATCCCCGAGGGAGATACGCAGTATTTT
CSAVPEIPEGDTQYF
>.|TRBV13|TRBJ2-1|TRBD1|16
TGTGCCAGCAGCTTAGAAAGAGCGGACAGGGTCTACGGGCAGTTCTTC
CASSLERADRVYGQFF
>once|TRBV27|TRBJ2-7|.|16
TGTGCCAGCAGTCCGACCCTCGCGGCCCTTTCCTACGAGCAGTACTTC
CASSPTLAALSYEQYF
>.|TRBV18|TRBJ2-2|.|15
TGTGCCAGCTCACCATGGATGCCGGAGACCGGGGAGCTGTTTTTT
CASSPWMPETGELFF
>.|TRBV30|TRBJ2-2|.|12
TGTGCCTGGAGTGTCGGCGACGGGGAGCTGTTTTTT
CAWSVGDGELFF
>few|TRBV5-1|TRBJ2-3|.|12
TGCGCCAGCAGCTTGGTGGGGGATACGCAGTATTTT
CASSLVGDTQYF
>.|TRBV7-9|TRBJ2-1|TRBD2|15
TGTGCCAGCAGCCCACTAGCGGAGCTTTACAATGAGCAGTTCTTC
CASSPLAELYNEQFF
>.|TRBV19|TRBJ1-5|.|13
TGTGCCAGTCAAGGACAGCCTGATCAGCCCCAGCATTTT
CASQGQPDQPQHF
>.|TRBV27|TRBJ1-1|.|14
TGTGCCAGCAGTTTGTGGGTCGACCACACTGAAGCTTTCTTT
CASSLWVDHTEAFF
>few|TRBV29-1|TRBJ1-2|.|12
TGCAGCGTTGCTCGGCATAACTATGGCTACACCTTC
CSVARHNYGYTF
>.|TRBV27|TRBJ1-2|TRBD1|15
TGTGCCAGCAGTTTAACCTCCGGGACAGCCTCTGGCTACACCTTC
CASSLTSGTASGYTF
>.|TRBV12-3/TRBV12-4|TRBJ2-3|.|13
TGTGCCAGCAGTTTATTACTCCAAGATACGCAGTATTTT
CASSLLLQDTQYF
>once|TRBV5-1|TRBJ1-1|TRBD1|13
TGCGCCAGCAGCTTCACAGGGGCCCCTGAAGCTTTCTTT
CASSFTGAPEAFF
>.|TRBV9|TRBJ2-7|TRBD1|14
TGTGCCAGCAGCCTACGGGACAGGGACTACGAGCAGTACTTC
CASSLRDRDYEQYF
>.|TRBV27|TRBJ2-3|.|13
TGTGCCAGCAGTTTATCGGAGGCTAATACGCAGTATTTT
CASSLSEANTQYF
>.|TRBV20-1|TRBJ1-1|.|8
TGCAGTGCACTTGAAGCTTTCTTT
CSALEAFF
>.|TRBV27|TRBJ1-5|.|12
TGTGCCAGCAGTTCTGGCCGCCAGCCCCAGCATTTT
CASSSGRQPQHF
>.|TRBV19|TRBJ1-1|.|13
TGTGCCAGTAGTATGGCCCTCAACACTGAAGCTTTCTTT
CASSMALNTEAFF
>.|TRBV27|TRBJ2-2|TRBD2|15
TGTGCCAGCAGTAGCGGGAGTTACCTCACCGGGGAGCTGTTTTTT
CASSSGSYLTGELFF
>.|TRBV4-3|TRBJ2-7|.|17
TGCGCCAGCAGCCAAGAAAGCGACAGGTTACAACCGGGCGAGCAGTACTTC
CASSQESDRLQPGEQYF
>.|TRBV5-6|TRBJ2-7|.|15
TGTGCCAGCTTCCCCCGGGGGACAGACTCCTACGAGCAGTACTTC
CASFPRGTDSYEQYF
>few|TRBV3-1|TRBJ2-7|TRBD2|15
TGTGCCAGCAGCCCTTGGACTAGCGGAACCTACGAGCAGTACTTC
CASSPWTSGTYEQYF
>.|TRBV30|TRBJ1-1|.|15
TGTGCCTGGAGTCCGCCGACTGGGGGAAGGGCTGAAGCTTTCTTT
CAWSPPTGGRAEAFF
>once|TRBV20-1|TRBJ1-5|TRBD1|17
TGCAGTGCTAGAAAGGGGACAGTCCGAGAGTGGAATCAGCCCCAGCATTTT
CSARKGTVREWNQPQHF
>.|TRBV18|TRBJ2-7|.|14
TGTGCCAGCTCACCGGACCCACGGGGCGACGAGCAGTACTTC
CASSPDPRGDEQYF
>.|TRBV6-2/TRBV6-3|TRBJ1-2|.|14
TGTGCCAGCAGTTACACGTTATATTTCTATGGCTACACCTTC
CASSYTLYFYGYTF
>once|TRBV9|TRBJ2-2|TRBD2|15
TGTGCCAGCAGCGTAATCGCTAGCGGTGCCGGGGAGCTGTTTTTT
CASSVIASGAGELFF
>.|TRBV27|TRBJ2-2|.|15
TGTGCCAGCAGTTTGGGGGGAGGTGGCACCGGGGAGCTGTTTTTT
CASSLGGGGTGELFF
>.|TRBV5-1|TRBJ1-1|TRBD1|18
TGCGCCAGCAGCTTGAGGACAGGGGAGGCCAGCCAAGGGACTGAAGCTTTCTTT
CASSLRTGEASQGTEAFF
>.|TRBV28|TRBJ2-7|.|16
TGTGCCAGCAGTCCCTCAATGGGGGCGATCCCAGGCGAGCAGTACTTC
CASSPSMGAIPGEQYF
>.|TRBV14|TRBJ2-7|TRBD1|15
TGTGCCAGCAGCAGCCGGGACAGGGGTACTTGGGAGCAGTACTTC
CASSSRDRGTWEQYF
>.|TRBV10-3|TRBJ1-5|.|13
TGTGCCATCAGTGACGGGGGCAATCAGCCCCAGCATTTT
CAISDGGNQPQHF
>.|TRBV15|TRBJ1-1|.|14
TGTGCCACCAGCAGAGTGAGAGGAGGGAATGAAGCTTTCTTT
CATSRVRGGNEAFF
>.|TRBV12-3/TRBV12-4|TRBJ2-5|.|16
TGTGCCAGCAGTTTGTCAGTCGCTGAGTACCAAGAGACCCAGTACTTC
CASSLSVAEYQETQYF
>.|TRBV24-1|TRBJ1-2|.|12
TGTGCCACCAGTGATTTGTACTATGGCTACACCTTC
CATSDLYYGYTF
>.|TRBV12-5|TRBJ1-5|TRBD1|14
TGTGCTACCGGCTGGGGGACAGGAATGGGGCCCCAGCATTTT
CATGWGTGMGPQHF
>.|TRBV24-1|TRBJ2-1|.|14
TGTGCCACCAGTGATTTGCAGGGACCGGTTGAGCAGTTCTTC
CATSDLQGPVEQFF
>.|TRBV4-3|TRBJ1-2|.|15
TGCGCCAGCAGATACGCCCGGACAGATGTCTATGGCTACACCTTC
CASRYARTDVYGYTF
>.|TRBV2|TRBJ2-5|TRBD1|15
TGTGCCAGCACCTCCTTCGGACAGGGGGCCGCGGCCCAGTACTTC
CASTSFGQGAAAQYF
>.|TRBV7-9|TRBJ2-7|.|13
TGTGCCAGCAGCACTCGGACCCTTGGCGAGCAGTACTTC
CASSTRTLGEQYF
>.|TRBV28|TRBJ2-2|TRBD1|14
TGTGCCAGCAGTCCCACAGGGGGCACCGGGGAGCTGTTTTTT
CASSPTGGTGELFF